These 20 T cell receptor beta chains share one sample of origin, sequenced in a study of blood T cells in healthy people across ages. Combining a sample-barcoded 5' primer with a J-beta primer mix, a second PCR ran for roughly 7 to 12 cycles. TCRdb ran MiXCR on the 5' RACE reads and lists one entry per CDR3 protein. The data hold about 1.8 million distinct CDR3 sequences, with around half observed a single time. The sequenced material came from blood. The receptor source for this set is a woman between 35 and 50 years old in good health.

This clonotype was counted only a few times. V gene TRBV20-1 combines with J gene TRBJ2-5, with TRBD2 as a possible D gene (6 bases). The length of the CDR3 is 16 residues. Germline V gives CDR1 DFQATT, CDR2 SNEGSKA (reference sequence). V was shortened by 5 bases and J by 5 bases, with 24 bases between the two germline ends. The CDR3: CSALLTASGYGETQYF. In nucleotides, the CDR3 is TGCAGTGCTTTGTTGACAGCAAGCGGGTATGGGGAGACCCAGTACTTC.

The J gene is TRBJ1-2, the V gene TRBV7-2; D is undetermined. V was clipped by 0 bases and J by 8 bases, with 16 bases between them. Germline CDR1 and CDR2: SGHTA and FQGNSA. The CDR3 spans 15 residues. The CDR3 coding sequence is TGTGCCAGCAGCTTAGCGGGCAGGTCGGAGGGCGGCTACACCTTC. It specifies CASSLAGRSEGGYTF.

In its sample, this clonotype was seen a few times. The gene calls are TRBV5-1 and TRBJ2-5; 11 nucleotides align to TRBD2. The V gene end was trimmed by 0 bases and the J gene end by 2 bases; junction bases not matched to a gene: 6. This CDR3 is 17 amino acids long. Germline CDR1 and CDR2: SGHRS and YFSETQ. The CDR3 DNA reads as TGCGCCAGCAGCTTGGGGCTTCGACTAGCGGGACAAGAGACCCAGTACTTC. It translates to CASSLGLRLAGQETQYF.

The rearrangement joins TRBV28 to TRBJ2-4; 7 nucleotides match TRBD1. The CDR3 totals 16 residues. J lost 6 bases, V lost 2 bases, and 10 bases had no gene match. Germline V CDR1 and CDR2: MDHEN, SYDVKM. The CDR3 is CASSLPPGQMVNIQYF. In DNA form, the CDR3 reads TGTGCCAGCAGTTTACCGCCGGGACAGATGGTAAACATTCAGTACTTC.

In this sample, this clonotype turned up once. The CDR3 region is CASSTGGVGGYTF. CDR3 coding DNA: TGTGCCAGCAGTACGGGGGGGGTCGGTGGCTACACCTTC. This chain connects TRBV6-5 to TRBJ1-2; weak D call: TRBD1 (5 bases). This CDR3 is 13 amino acids long. V lost 5 bases and J lost 7, with 14 bases in between. Looked up from germline, CDR1 is MNHEY and CDR2 is SVGAGI.

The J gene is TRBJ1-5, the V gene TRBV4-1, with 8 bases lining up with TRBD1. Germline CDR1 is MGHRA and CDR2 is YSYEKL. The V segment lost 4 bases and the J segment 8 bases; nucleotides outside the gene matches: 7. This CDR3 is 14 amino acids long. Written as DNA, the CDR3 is TGCGCCAGCAGCCTCGACAGGGGTGGGGAGCCCCAGCATTTT. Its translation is CASSLDRGGEPQHF.

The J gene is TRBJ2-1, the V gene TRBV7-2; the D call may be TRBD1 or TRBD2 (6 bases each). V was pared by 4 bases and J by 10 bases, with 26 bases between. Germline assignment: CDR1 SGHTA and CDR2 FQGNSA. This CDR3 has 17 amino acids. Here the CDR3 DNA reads TGTGCCAGCAGCTCCACTGTCGGGGGCAGTTGGGGCTACGAGCAGTTCTTC. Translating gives CASSSTVGGSWGYEQFF.

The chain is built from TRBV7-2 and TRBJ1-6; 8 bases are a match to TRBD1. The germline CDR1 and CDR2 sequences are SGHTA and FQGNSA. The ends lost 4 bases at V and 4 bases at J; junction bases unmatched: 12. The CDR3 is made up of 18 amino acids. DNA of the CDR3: TGTGCCAGCAGCTATGGAATTGACAGGGGATTTTATAATTCACCCCTCCACTTT. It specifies CASSYGIDRGFYNSPLHF.

The CDR3 region has the DNA TGTGCCAGCAGCTTCCCCCGGAGGGCTGGGGCCAACGTCCTGACTTTC. Translation: CASSFPRRAGANVLTF. The V gene is TRBV11-2, the J gene TRBJ2-6, with D perhaps TRBD2 (6 bases). This CDR3 is 16 amino acids long. In germline, CDR1 is SGHAT, CDR2 FQNNGV. With 3 bases removed from V and 2 bases from J, the gap between germline ends came to 11 bases.

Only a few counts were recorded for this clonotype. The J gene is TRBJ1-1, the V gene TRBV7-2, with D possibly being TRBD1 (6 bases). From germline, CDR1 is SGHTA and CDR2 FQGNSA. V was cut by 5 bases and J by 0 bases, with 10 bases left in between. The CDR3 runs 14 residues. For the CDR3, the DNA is TGTGCCAGCAGCCAGGACAGTTTGAACACTGAAGCTTTCTTT. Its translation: CASSQDSLNTEAFF.

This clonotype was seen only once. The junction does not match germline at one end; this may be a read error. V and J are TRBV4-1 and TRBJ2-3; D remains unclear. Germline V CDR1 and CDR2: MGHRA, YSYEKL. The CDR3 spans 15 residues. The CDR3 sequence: CVSSYKFRSTDTQYF. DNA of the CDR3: TGCGTCAGCAGCTACAAGTTTCGGTCCACAGATACGCAGTATTTT.

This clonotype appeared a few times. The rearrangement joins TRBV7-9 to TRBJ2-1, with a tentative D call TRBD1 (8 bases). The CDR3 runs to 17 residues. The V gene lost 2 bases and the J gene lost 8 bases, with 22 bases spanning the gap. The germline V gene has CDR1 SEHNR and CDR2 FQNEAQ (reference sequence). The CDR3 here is CASSLPQFYRGGDEQFF. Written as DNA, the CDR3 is TGTGCCAGCAGCTTACCGCAATTCTACAGGGGGGGAGATGAGCAGTTCTTC.

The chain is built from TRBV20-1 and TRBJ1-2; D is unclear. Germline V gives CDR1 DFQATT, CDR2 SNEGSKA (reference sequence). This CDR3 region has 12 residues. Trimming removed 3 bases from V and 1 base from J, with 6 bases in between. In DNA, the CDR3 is TGCAGTGCTAGCTTGGTTAACTATGGCTACACCTTC. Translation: CSASLVNYGYTF.

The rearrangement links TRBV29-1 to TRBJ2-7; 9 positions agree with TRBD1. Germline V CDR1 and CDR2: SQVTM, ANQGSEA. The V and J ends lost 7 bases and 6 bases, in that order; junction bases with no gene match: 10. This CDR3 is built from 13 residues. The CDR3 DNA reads TGCAGCGCCGCGAAACAGGGGGCGGGCGAGCAGTACTTC. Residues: CSAAKQGAGEQYF.

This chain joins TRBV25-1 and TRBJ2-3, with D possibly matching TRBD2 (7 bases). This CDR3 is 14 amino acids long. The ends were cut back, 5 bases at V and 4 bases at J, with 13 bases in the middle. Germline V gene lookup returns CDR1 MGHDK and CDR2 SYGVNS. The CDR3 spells CASSLRGPADTQYF. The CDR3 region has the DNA TGTGCCAGCAGTCTGCGGGGGCCAGCAGATACGCAGTATTTT.

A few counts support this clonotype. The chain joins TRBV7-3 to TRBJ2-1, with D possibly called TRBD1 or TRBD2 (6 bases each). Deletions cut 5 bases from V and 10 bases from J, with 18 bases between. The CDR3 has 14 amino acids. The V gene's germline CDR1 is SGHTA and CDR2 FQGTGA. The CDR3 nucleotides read TGTGCCAGCAGCCCCGGAGGGGGAAGAGGCGAGCAGTTCTTC. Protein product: CASSPGGGRGEQFF.

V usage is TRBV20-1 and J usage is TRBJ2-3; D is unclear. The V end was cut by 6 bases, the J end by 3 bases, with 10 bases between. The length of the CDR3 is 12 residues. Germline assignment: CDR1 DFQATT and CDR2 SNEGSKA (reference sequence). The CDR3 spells CSAYVGTDTQYF. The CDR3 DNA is TGCAGTGCATACGTCGGGACAGATACGCAGTATTTT.

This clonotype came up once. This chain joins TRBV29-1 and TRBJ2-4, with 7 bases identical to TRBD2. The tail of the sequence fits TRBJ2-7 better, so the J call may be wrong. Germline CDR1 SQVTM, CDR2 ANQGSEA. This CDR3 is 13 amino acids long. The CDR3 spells CSAKPSAGDEQYF. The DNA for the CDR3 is TGCAGCGCAAAGCCCTCCGCGGGGGACGAGCAGTACTTC.

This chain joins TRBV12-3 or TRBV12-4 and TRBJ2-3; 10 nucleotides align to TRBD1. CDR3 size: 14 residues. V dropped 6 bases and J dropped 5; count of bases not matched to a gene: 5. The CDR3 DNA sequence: TGTGCCAGCAGCGACAGGGGGCGCGGAGATACGCAGTATTTT. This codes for CASSDRGRGDTQYF.

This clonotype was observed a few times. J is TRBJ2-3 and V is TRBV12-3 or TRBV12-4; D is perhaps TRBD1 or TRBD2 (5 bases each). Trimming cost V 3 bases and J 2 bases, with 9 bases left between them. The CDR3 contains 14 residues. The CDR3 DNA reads TGTGCCAGCAGTTTTAGAGGGGCCACAGATACGCAGTATTTT. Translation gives CASSFRGATDTQYF.